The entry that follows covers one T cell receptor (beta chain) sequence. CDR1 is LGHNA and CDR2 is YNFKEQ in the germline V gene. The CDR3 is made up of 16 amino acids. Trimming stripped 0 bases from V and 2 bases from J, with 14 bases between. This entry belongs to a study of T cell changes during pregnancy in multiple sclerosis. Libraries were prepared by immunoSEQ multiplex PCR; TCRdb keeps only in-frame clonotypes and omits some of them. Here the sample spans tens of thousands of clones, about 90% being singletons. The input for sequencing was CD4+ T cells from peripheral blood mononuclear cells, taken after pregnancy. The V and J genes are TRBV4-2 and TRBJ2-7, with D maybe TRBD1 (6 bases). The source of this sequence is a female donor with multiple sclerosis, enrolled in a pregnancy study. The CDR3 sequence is CASSQEQTGYTYEQYF. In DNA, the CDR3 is TGTGCCAGCAGCCAAGAACAGACAGGCTATACCTACGAGCAGTACTTC.